This T cell receptor beta chain was captured by sequencing in a study of blood T cell repertoires in COVID-19. Across the whole study: Specimens from acute and convalescent COVID-19 originated in the United States, Italy and Spain. Sources were T cells, B-cell-depleted T cells, or PBMCs; the material itself was cDNA or gDNA.

How the authors handled the data: It was from reference gene primer amplification that nucleated cell counts were estimated. Generated by immunoSEQ multiplex PCR, the TCRdb table keeps only in-frame clones and is missing some. Clone size and the V and J calls come from that table; the DNA yielded D and trimming. The sample carries over 450,000 clones, roughly 89% recorded once. Germline assignment: CDR1 MNHEY and CDR2 SVGAGI. The V gene lost 0 bases and the J gene lost 2 bases, with 10 bases spanning the gap. This CDR3 is built from 15 residues. This chain joins TRBV6-5 and TRBJ1-1; a possible D gene is TRBD1 (6 bases). The TCR originated in a woman aged 45 to 65 with COVID-19, enrolled during active disease. Sequenced sample: peripheral blood. CDR3 loop: CASSYSGQTNTEAFF. In DNA form, the CDR3 reads TGTGCCAGCAGTTACTCTGGACAGACAAACACTGAAGCTTTCTTT.